A single sample is the source of the 27 T cell receptor beta chains below, sequenced in a study of beta chain features in type 1 diabetes. The study's findings and limits: Among patients with Type 1 diabetes, TCRB CDR3s were moderately but significantly shorter in every one of the four CD4+ subsets.

Of the isolated RNA, all was reverse transcribed, and so the sequenced material was expressed TCRB transcripts. TCRdb's copy holds only in-frame clones and misses some; the assay was immunoSEQ multiplex PCR. The sample shows nearly 700,000 clones, roughly 13% of them seen only once. Their specific antigens are unknown. Sequenced sample: naive CD4+ T cells from blood. These receptors were obtained from a man younger than 35 with type 1 diabetes.

This clone showed up just a few times. Other DNA variants within this sample encode the same CDR3. J is TRBJ2-1 and V is TRBV7-9, with D tentatively TRBD1 (5 bases). The germline V and J ends were trimmed by 5 bases and 6 bases, with 8 bases remaining between them. Germline-derived CDR1 and CDR2 are SEHNR and FQNEAQ (reference sequence). This CDR3 has 12 amino acids. The CDR3 DNA reads TGTGCCAGCAGCCCAGGGTCCAATGAGCAGTTCTTC. It encodes CASSPGSNEQFF.

In its sample, this clone was seen a few times. CDR3 sequence: CSVVKGTNTEAFF. The CDR3 bases are TGCAGCGTTGTCAAGGGCACGAACACTGAAGCTTTCTTT. The chain has TRBV29-1 and TRBJ1-1; D ambiguous. From germline, CDR1 is SQVTM and CDR2 ANQGSEA. V lost 4 bases and J 1 base, leaving 10 bases between the germline ends. The CDR3 extends over 13 amino acids.

This clone has a handful of counts. The chain couples TRBV9 to TRBJ1-1; 10 nucleotides agree with TRBD1. Germline V CDR1 and CDR2: SGDLS, YYNGEE. V lost 2 bases, J lost 4 bases, and 14 bases stayed unmatched. The CDR3 consists of 18 residues. Here the CDR3 reads CASSVQTGGWEMVTEAFF. For the CDR3, the DNA is TGTGCCAGCAGCGTCCAGACAGGGGGCTGGGAAATGGTCACTGAAGCTTTCTTT.

The chain carries TRBV5-1 and TRBJ2-5; D remains ambiguous. There are 15 residues in the CDR3. Germline-derived CDR1 and CDR2 are SGHRS and YFSETQ. V gave up 0 bases and J gave up 2 bases, with 11 bases separating them. CDR3 DNA sequence: TGCGCCAGCAGCTTGGTTGGCGGATATCAAGAGACCCAGTACTTC. This gives the protein CASSLVGGYQETQYF.

This chain links TRBV6-5 with TRBJ1-5, with D uncertain. The ends were cut back, 8 bases at V and 4 bases at J, with 12 bases in the middle. The CDR3 totals 13 residues. Looked up from germline, CDR1 is MNHEY and CDR2 is SVGAGI. CDR3 protein: CASAASWNQPQHF. CDR3 nucleotides: TGTGCCAGCGCAGCGAGCTGGAATCAGCCCCAGCATTTT.

This clone was counted a few times. The gene calls are TRBV28 and TRBJ2-6, with TRBD1 identical over 7 bases. This CDR3 is 17 amino acids long. J was trimmed by 3 bases and V by 6 bases; bases with no gene match: 11. Germline V lookup: CDR1 MDHEN, CDR2 SYDVKM. In nucleotides, the CDR3 is TGTGCCAGCAGATCCGGACAGGCCCCAAGTGGGGCCAACGTCCTGACTTTC. Translated: CASRSGQAPSGANVLTF.

The chain carries TRBV10-3 and TRBJ1-1; TRBD1 is a possible D gene (5 bases). Germline CDR1 ENHRY, CDR2 SYGVKD. The V and J ends lost 2 bases and 6 bases respectively, with 10 bases between them. The CDR3 is 13 amino acids. The CDR3 coding sequence is TGTGCCATCAGTGAGGGGTTACAGGCTGAAGCTTTCTTT. It translates to CAISEGLQAEAFF.

In DNA form, the CDR3 reads TGTGCCAGCAGGTCGACCGGGACAGGGACCACCTATGGCTACACCTTC. It specifies CASRSTGTGTTYGYTF. This chain connects TRBV5-6 to TRBJ1-2; 9 nucleotides line up with TRBD1. V shed 5 bases, J shed 4 bases, and the junction held 12 bases outside the gene matches. There are 16 residues in the CDR3. Per the germline V gene, CDR1 is SGHDT and CDR2 is YYEEEE.

J is TRBJ2-3 and V is TRBV7-8; 10 bases are a match to TRBD1. CDR1 and CDR2 from the germline V gene are SGHVS and FQNEAQ. The CDR3 is 17 amino acids. V dropped 1 base and J dropped 6; count of bases not matched to a gene: 10. In nucleotides, the CDR3 is TGTGCCAGCAGCTTAGTCCCCCCGACAGGGGGCATGGATACGCAGTATTTT. Its protein is CASSLVPPTGGMDTQYF.

This clone was seen more than once but under ten times. This chain uses TRBV30 with TRBJ2-1, with D maybe TRBD2 (7 bases). Trimming removed 5 bases at V and 4 bases at J, with 15 bases between. Germline values: CDR1 GTSNPN, CDR2 SVGIG (reference sequence). The CDR3 is made up of 14 amino acids. CDR3: CAWGSGGLYNEQFF. The CDR3 coding sequence is TGTGCCTGGGGCTCGGGGGGCTTGTACAATGAGCAGTTCTTC.

This clone came up a few times. This chain links TRBV29-1 with TRBJ1-1, with D uncertain. The CDR3 contains 12 residues. V was trimmed by 6 bases and J by 1 base, leaving 9 bases between them. CDR1 is SQVTM, CDR2 ANQGSEA, per germline. The CDR3 nucleotides read TGCAGCGTGACGAAGCAGAACACTGAAGCTTTCTTT. It specifies CSVTKQNTEAFF.

This clone was detected a few times. This chain joins TRBV15 and TRBJ2-3; D is unclear. The germline CDR1 and CDR2 sequences are LNHNV and YYDKDF (reference sequence). The length of the CDR3 is 13 residues. Trimming removed 1 base from V and 3 bases from J, with 5 bases in between. The CDR3 nucleotides read TGTGCCACCAGCAGAGGGGTTACAGATACGCAGTATTTT. Translating it yields CATSRGVTDTQYF.

This clone was counted between two and nine times. The chain combines TRBV4-1 with TRBJ2-1, with TRBD2 matching over 10 bases. CDR1 and CDR2 from the germline V gene are MGHRA and YSYEKL. The CDR3 runs 16 residues. V lost 1 base to trimming and J lost 5 bases; unmatched junction nucleotides: 5. The chain's CDR3 is CASSQVLAGGDNEQFF. The CDR3 DNA reads TGCGCCAGCAGCCAAGTCTTAGCGGGGGGCGACAATGAGCAGTTCTTC.

The chain recombines TRBV6-6 with TRBJ2-6, with D perhaps matching TRBD2 (5 bases). CDR3 size: 15 residues. Germline V gives CDR1 MNHNY, CDR2 SVGAGI (reference sequence). The V and J ends lost 8 bases and 0 bases respectively, with 11 bases between them. This CDR3 reads CASGGLTSGANVLTF. The CDR3 DNA follows: TGTGCCAGCGGAGGCCTGACCTCTGGGGCCAACGTCCTGACTTTC.

This clone came up a few times. V usage is TRBV28 and J usage is TRBJ1-1; D is uncertain. CDR1 MDHEN and CDR2 SYDVKM come from the germline V gene. V lost 10 bases and J lost 1, with 13 bases in between. This CDR3 has 13 residues. CDR3 sequence: CAIQSLGNTEAFF. CDR3 DNA sequence: TGTGCCATCCAGTCCTTAGGGAACACTGAAGCTTTCTTT.

This clone was seen a handful of times. This sequence joins TRBV27 and TRBJ2-5; D unclear. The CDR3 loop spans 16 amino acids. Trimming shortened V by 3 bases and J by 0 bases, and 14 bases separated the two germline ends. Germline CDR1 reads MNHEY; CDR2 reads SMNVEV (reference sequence). CDR3 coding DNA: TGTGCCAGCAGTTTCGCCCCGAACGCCAACCAAGAGACCCAGTACTTC. Translating it yields CASSFAPNANQETQYF.

This clone was counted between two and nine times. This rearrangement joins TRBV5-1 to TRBJ2-2, with TRBD1 matching over 7 bases. Germline CDR1 SGHRS, CDR2 YFSETQ. This CDR3 has 15 amino acids. After removal of 4 bases from V and 4 bases from J, the junction contained 7 bases not matched to a gene. CDR3 sequence: CASSLTGMSTGELFF. DNA of the CDR3: TGCGCCAGCAGCCTGACAGGGATGAGCACCGGGGAGCTGTTTTTT.

The V and J genes are TRBV12-5 and TRBJ1-2; TRBD1 matches at 7 bases. V was pared by 3 bases and J by 2 bases, with 3 bases of the junction left unmatched. This CDR3 comprises 14 residues. Germline assignment: CDR1 LGHNT and CDR2 FRNRAP. CDR3 DNA: TGTGCTAGTGGTTTCAGGGGGATCAACTATGGCTACACCTTC. It encodes CASGFRGINYGYTF.

This clone was counted between two and nine times. The V call is TRBV19, the J call TRBJ1-5; possibly TRBD1 for D (5 bases). Trimming pared 3 bases from V and 3 bases from J, leaving 12 bases between. The CDR3 sequence is 15 residues long. CDR1 is LNHDA and CDR2 is SQIVND in the germline V gene (reference sequence). The CDR3 DNA sequence: TGTGCCAGTAGTATCTACGGGGGGAACAATCAGCCCCAGCATTTT. Protein product: CASSIYGGNNQPQHF.

The V call is TRBV29-1, the J call TRBJ1-4; D ambiguous. Per the germline V gene, CDR1 is SQVTM and CDR2 is ANQGSEA. Trimming stripped 4 bases from V and 0 bases from J, with 21 bases between. The CDR3 totals 18 residues. The CDR3 nucleotides read TGCAGCGTTGCAACCACCTGGACCCGAGAGGCAACTAATGAAAAACTGTTTTTT. Its translation: CSVATTWTREATNEKLFF.

This clone was observed a few times. The J gene is TRBJ2-5, the V gene TRBV15; D is unclear. Germline V lookup: CDR1 LNHNV, CDR2 YYDKDF (reference sequence). This CDR3 is 13 amino acids long. V lost 0 bases and J lost 5, with 7 bases in between. CDR3 nucleotide sequence: TGTGCCACCAGCAGAGATAAGAGGGAGACCCAGTACTTC. Protein product: CATSRDKRETQYF.

The gene calls are TRBV5-8 and TRBJ1-2; 10 bases agree with TRBD1. This CDR3 comprises 14 residues. V was clipped by 3 bases and J by 6 bases; unmatched bases: 5. Germline V lookup: CDR1 SGHTS, CDR2 YDEGEE. The CDR3 here is CASSSEGTGDGYTF. CDR3 nucleotide sequence: TGTGCCAGCAGCTCGGAAGGGACAGGGGATGGCTACACCTTC.

This clone was detected a few times. V usage is TRBV4-1 and J usage is TRBJ2-2; 9 bases match TRBD1. V was pared by 4 bases and J by 5 bases, with 2 bases of the junction left unmatched. Looked up from germline, CDR1 is MGHRA and CDR2 is YSYEKL. This CDR3 has 14 residues. The CDR3 reads CASSRQGETGELFF. The DNA of the CDR3 is TGCGCCAGCAGCCGACAGGGGGAAACCGGGGAGCTGTTTTTT.

This clone appeared a few times. The chain uses TRBV10-3 and TRBJ1-1, with 9 bases matching TRBD1. Germline loops: CDR1 ENHRY, CDR2 SYGVKD. This CDR3 has 15 residues. Trimming removed 1 base from V and 5 bases from J; junction bases left unmatched: 5. The CDR3 spells CAISEFGQGRTEAFF. The CDR3 bases are TGTGCCATCAGTGAGTTCGGACAGGGGCGAACTGAAGCTTTCTTT.

This clone was seen a few times. The chain combines TRBV30 with TRBJ2-7; D possibly corresponds to TRBD1 (6 bases). The V end was cut by 5 bases, the J end by 0 bases, with 11 bases between. Germline loops: CDR1 GTSNPN, CDR2 SVGIG (reference sequence). There are 13 residues in the CDR3. The CDR3 nucleotides are TGTGCCTGGTGGACGGGACACTCCTACGAGCAGTACTTC. This translates into CAWWTGHSYEQYF.

This clone has only a few counts. The rearrangement links TRBV10-3 to TRBJ2-1, with D perhaps TRBD1 (6 bases). Germline CDR1 reads ENHRY; CDR2 reads SYGVKD. Trimming took off 10 bases at V and 8 bases at J, with 21 bases between the two ends. The CDR3 covers 14 residues. The CDR3 coding sequence is TGTGCCAACAGCGGTAGACAGACAGGCGATGAGCAGTTCTTC. Residues: CANSGRQTGDEQFF.

The chain employs TRBV7-2 and TRBJ1-5; weak D call: TRBD1 (5 bases). The V end was cut by 1 base, the J end by 5 bases, with 12 bases between. CDR1 is SGHTA, CDR2 FQGNSA, per germline. CDR3 length equals 15 residues. CDR3 region: CASSLELQGHQPQHF. CDR3 DNA: TGTGCCAGCAGCTTAGAGCTTCAGGGACATCAGCCCCAGCATTTT.